These 28 T cell receptor beta chains were sequenced from one sample in a study of OX40 agonist ivuxolimab in advanced cancers. TCRdb's copy holds only in-frame clones and misses some; the assay was immunoSEQ multiplex PCR. The sample gives 60,000 to 80,000 clones, approximately 86% of which show up once; over 4.5% is in the top ten. The input for sequencing was CD4+ or CD8+ T cells sorted from blood, taken in a trial of the OX40 agonist ivuxolimab. The source of these receptors is an adult with an advanced solid tumor such as melanoma, head and neck, liver or kidney cancer.

The genes are TRBV6-5 and TRBJ1-2, with 10 positions matching TRBD1. Germline V gives CDR1 MNHEY, CDR2 SVGAGI. Trimming at V came to 6 bases and at J to 6 bases, leaving 4 bases not matched to a gene. The CDR3 runs 13 residues. CDR3 amino acids: CASRAGTGDGYTF. The CDR3 nucleotides read TGTGCCAGCAGGGCCGGGACAGGGGATGGCTACACCTTC.

The chain has TRBV4-1 and TRBJ1-1; D not resolved. CDR1 MGHRA and CDR2 YSYEKL come from the germline V gene. V dropped 0 bases and J dropped 7 bases, with 18 bases sitting between them. This CDR3 spans 16 amino acids. The CDR3 DNA reads as TGCGCCAGCAGCCAAGATAGCGCTGAGGCTATTGGTGAAGCTTTCTTT. This encodes CASSQDSAEAIGEAFF.

The genes are TRBV4-1 and TRBJ1-1; D remains unclear. There are 16 residues in the CDR3. Trimming removed 2 bases from V and 3 bases from J, with 16 bases in between. The germline CDR1 and CDR2 sequences are MGHRA and YSYEKL. In nucleotides, the CDR3 is TGCGCCAGCAGCCAACTCATTAATAATCGGGACACTGAAGCTTTCTTT. Translating it yields CASSQLINNRDTEAFF.

The rearrangement links TRBV7-3 to TRBJ2-2; no definite D call. The V end lost 5 bases, the J end lost 5 bases, and 12 bases lay between the germline ends. The CDR3 has 14 amino acids. Per germline, CDR1 SGHTA and CDR2 FQGTGA. The CDR3 region has the DNA TGTGCCAGCAGCACTACCTTAGAAACCGGGGAGCTGTTTTTT. Its protein product is CASSTTLETGELFF.

The gene calls are TRBV6-4 and TRBJ2-1; D is uncertain. Per germline, CDR1 MRHNA and CDR2 SNTAGT. There are 13 residues in the CDR3. Trimming cost V 3 bases and J 6 bases, with 9 bases left between them. DNA of the CDR3: TGTGCCAGCAGTGAATCTGTGGTCAATGAGCAGTTCTTC. Its protein is CASSESVVNEQFF.

The chain uses TRBV19 and TRBJ1-2, with D possibly matching TRBD1 (5 bases). CDR1 and CDR2 (germline): LNHDA, SQIVND (reference sequence). V shed 5 bases and J shed 7 bases, with 11 bases lying between them. This CDR3 region has 12 residues. As DNA, the CDR3 is TGTGCCAGTAGTCCCCGCGGGGCTGGCTACACCTTC. Translation gives CASSPRGAGYTF. The full variable domain, its missing parts supplied by reference TRBV19 and TRBJ1-2, is DGGITQSPKYLFRKEGQNVTLSCEQNLNHDAMYWYRQDPGQGLRLIYYSQIVNDFQKGDIAEGYSVSREKKESFPLTVTSAQKNPTAFYLCASSPRGAGYTFGSGTRLTVV.

The V call is TRBV7-8, the J call TRBJ1-2; 10 bases fit TRBD1. The CDR3 has 15 residues. V shed 5 bases and J 5 bases; nucleotides not matched to a gene: 8. Germline-derived CDR1 and CDR2 are SGHVS and FQNEAQ. The CDR3 DNA sequence: TGTGCCAGCAGCCCCAATGCGGGACAGGGGTATGGCTACACCTTC. This sequence encodes CASSPNAGQGYGYTF.

Of note for this clone: The junction and the germline gene differ at one end; a read error may be behind it. The V and J genes are TRBV7-9 and TRBJ2-2, with D hard to call. The CDR3 is 13 residues long. The germline CDR1 and CDR2 sequences are SEHNR and FQNEAQ (reference sequence). This chain's CDR3 is CVSSPHNTGELFF. For the CDR3, the DNA is TGTGTCAGCAGCCCTCATAACACCGGGGAGCTGTTTTTT.

This chain uses TRBV10-3 with TRBJ2-7; the D gene is possibly TRBD1 (6 bases). V was shortened by 0 bases and J by 7 bases, with 28 bases between the two germline ends. This CDR3 is 19 amino acids long. Per the germline V gene, CDR1 is ENHRY and CDR2 is SYGVKD. The chain's CDR3 is CAISESTIFQGGIPLEQYF. The CDR3, as DNA: TGTGCCATCAGTGAGTCCACGATTTTCCAAGGGGGAATTCCCTTGGAGCAGTACTTC.

This chain uses TRBV5-1 with TRBJ1-3; D is unclear. CDR3 size: 15 residues. Trimming pared 0 bases from V and 7 bases from J, leaving 14 bases between. Per the germline V gene, CDR1 is SGHRS and CDR2 is YFSETQ. This chain's CDR3 is CASSLAPVGWNTIYF. The CDR3 DNA sequence: TGCGCCAGCAGCTTGGCCCCGGTCGGGTGGAACACCATATATTTT.

The chain uses TRBV28 and TRBJ1-5; D remains unclear. Germline V gene data show CDR1 as MDHEN and CDR2 as SYDVKM. The V end was cut by 8 bases, the J end by 6 bases, with 20 bases between. The CDR3 loop spans 15 amino acids. CDR3 nucleotides: TGTGCCAGCTTGGGAGTGGGAGTTGGCGGTCAGCCCCAGCATTTT. Translating gives CASLGVGVGGQPQHF.

J is TRBJ1-1 and V is TRBV5-5; TRBD1 might be the D (6 bases). CDR3 length: 15 amino acids. Germline lookup yields CDR1 SGHKS and CDR2 YYEKEE (reference sequence). Trimming removed 4 bases at V and 0 bases at J, with 13 bases between. This CDR3 is CASSSQGHLNTEAFF. CDR3 nucleotides: TGTGCCAGCAGCAGCCAGGGACACTTGAACACTGAAGCTTTCTTT.

The rearrangement uses TRBV7-9 and TRBJ1-5, with TRBD1 identical over 7 bases. CDR3 length: 16 amino acids. The junction had 8 bases not matched to a gene; V was cut back by 6 bases and J by 0 bases. Germline CDR1 SEHNR, CDR2 FQNEAQ (reference sequence). The CDR3 spells CASRNTGDPSNQPQHF. In DNA form, the CDR3 reads TGTGCCAGCAGAAATACAGGGGACCCTAGCAATCAGCCCCAGCATTTT.

This clone was picked up many times. V usage is TRBV7-9 and J usage is TRBJ2-7, with TRBD2 matching over 7 bases. This CDR3 is built from 14 residues. With 5 bases clipped from V and 2 bases from J, the junction kept 6 bases outside the gene matches. Germline CDR1 and CDR2: SEHNR and FQNEAQ (reference sequence). The CDR3 bases are TGTGCCAGCAGCGGAGACGCGGGGGCCTACGAGCAGTACTTC. Its protein product is CASSGDAGAYEQYF. Full variable domain (missing parts from reference TRBV7-9 and TRBJ2-7): DTGVSQNPRHKITKRGQNVTFRCDPISEHNRLYWYRQTLGQGPEFLTYFQNEAQLEKSRLLSDRFSAERPKGSFSTLEIQRTEQGDSAMYLCASSGDAGAYEQYFGPGTRLTVT.

This chain uses TRBV28 with TRBJ1-1; 8 bases fit TRBD1. From germline, CDR1 is MDHEN and CDR2 SYDVKM. The CDR3 loop spans 15 amino acids. Germline trimming cut 5 bases from V and 1 base from J; bases unmatched to any gene: 6. The CDR3 loop is CASSDRGVPNTEAFF. The CDR3 region has the DNA TGTGCCAGCAGTGACAGGGGCGTACCGAACACTGAAGCTTTCTTT.

The V gene is TRBV13, the J gene TRBJ2-5, with 10 bases fitting TRBD1. V shed 5 bases, J shed 5 bases, and the junction held 8 bases outside the gene matches. The CDR3 contains 15 residues. Per germline, CDR1 PRHDT and CDR2 FYEKMQ (reference sequence). CDR3 DNA sequence: TGTGCCAGCAGCGCCCCCGGGACAGGGGTGGAGACCCAGTACTTC. It codes for CASSAPGTGVETQYF.

The J gene is TRBJ2-1, the V gene TRBV2; 10 bases map to TRBD2. Unmatched junction bases numbered 9, after V lost 5 bases and J lost 8 bases. The CDR3 totals 15 residues. CDR1 and CDR2 from the germline V gene are SNHLY and FYNNEI. The CDR3 region has the DNA TGTGCCAGCAGTCGGTCTAGCGGGAGTAGCCATGAGCAGTTCTTC. It encodes CASSRSSGSSHEQFF.

The chain links TRBV7-9 to TRBJ2-3, with 7 bases identical to TRBD1. The length of the CDR3 is 18 residues. CDR1 and CDR2 from the germline V gene are SEHNR and FQNEAQ (reference sequence). V was clipped by 4 bases and J by 2 bases; unmatched bases: 15. The CDR3 is CASSSTGQVFLPTDTQYF. The CDR3 nucleotides are TGTGCCAGCAGCTCGACAGGGCAGGTCTTCTTACCCACAGATACGCAGTATTTT.

The V gene is TRBV6-5, the J gene TRBJ1-1, with unresolved D. The CDR3 consists of 14 residues. V lost 6 bases to trimming and J lost 1 base, with 12 bases between them. CDR1 is MNHEY and CDR2 is SVGAGI in the germline V gene. The CDR3 DNA reads TGTGCCAGCAGCCAAAACTACAGGAACACTGAAGCTTTCTTT. It yields the protein CASSQNYRNTEAFF.

The gene calls are TRBV6-1 and TRBJ2-1, with D tentatively TRBD1 or TRBD2 (5 bases each). This CDR3 has 15 amino acids. From germline, CDR1 is MNHNS and CDR2 SASEGT. V was clipped by 2 bases and J by 9 bases, with 17 bases between them. For the CDR3, the DNA is TGTGCCAGCAGTGAATCGGGGCGACTGGGGGTTGAGCAGTTCTTC. Protein: CASSESGRLGVEQFF.

The chain is built from TRBV18 and TRBJ2-1; D is unclear. This CDR3 contains 13 residues. Germline V gene data show CDR1 as KGHSH and CDR2 as LQKENI. Trimming removed 3 bases at V and 6 bases at J, with 9 bases between. The CDR3 nucleotides are TGTGCCAGCTCACCCAGGTTGGGCAATGAGCAGTTCTTC. As protein: CASSPRLGNEQFF.

V gene TRBV28 combines with J gene TRBJ2-7; 9 bases are a match to TRBD1. CDR3 length equals 16 residues. Germline loops: CDR1 MDHEN, CDR2 SYDVKM. V lost 3 bases and J lost 1; bases outside the gene matches: 7. CDR3: CASSFGGTGRSYEQYV. The CDR3 DNA sequence: TGTGCCAGCAGTTTTGGCGGGACAGGGCGATCCTACGAGCAGTACGTC.

The J gene is TRBJ1-1, the V gene TRBV19; D might be TRBD1 (6 bases). Germline-derived CDR1 and CDR2 are LNHDA and SQIVND (reference sequence). CDR3 length: 14 residues. Deletions cut 7 bases from V and 11 bases from J, with 23 bases between. The CDR3 loop reads CASKISEQGVVAFF. The CDR3 region has the DNA TGTGCCAGTAAGATATCGGAACAGGGAGTGGTGGCTTTCTTT. The whole variable domain, filled in from reference TRBV19 and TRBJ1-1, reads DGGITQSPKYLFRKEGQNVTLSCEQNLNHDAMYWYRQDPGQGLRLIYYSQIVNDFQKGDIAEGYSVSREKKESFPLTVTSAQKNPTAFYLCASKISEQGVVAFFGQGTRLTVV.

The chain has TRBV28 and TRBJ2-6, with D possibly TRBD1 on 6 matching bases. Trimming took 5 bases from V and 0 from J, leaving 20 bases between them. Per the germline V gene, CDR1 is MDHEN and CDR2 is SYDVKM. This CDR3 contains 19 residues. The chain's CDR3 is CASSDVPGQLPSGANVLTF. CDR3 nucleotides: TGTGCCAGCAGTGACGTACCGGGACAACTACCCTCTGGGGCCAACGTCCTGACTTTC.

The rearrangement links TRBV6-1 to TRBJ1-5; maybe TRBD1 (6 bases). With 3 bases removed from V and 2 bases from J, the gap between germline ends came to 11 bases. The germline CDR1 and CDR2 sequences are MNHNS and SASEGT. The CDR3 consists of 15 residues. The CDR3 nucleotides read TGTGCCAGCAGTGACGGCAGGGGACGCAATCAGCCCCAGCATTTT. This translates into CASSDGRGRNQPQHF.

The chain recombines TRBV4-2 with TRBJ2-3; D unclear. Germline CDR1 and CDR2: LGHNA and YNFKEQ. V shed 0 bases and J shed 2 bases, with 12 bases lying between them. The CDR3 is 16 amino acids. The DNA of the CDR3 is TGTGCCAGCAGCCAAGAAAAGGGATTGATCACAGATACGCAGTATTTT. It encodes CASSQEKGLITDTQYF.

The CDR3 DNA is TGTGCCAGCACCCCCGCGGGGGGTTCGGCCGGGGAGCTGTTTTTT. Translating it yields CASTPAGGSAGELFF. This chain uses TRBV6-1 with TRBJ2-2; 8 nucleotides align to TRBD2. CDR3 length: 15 amino acids. The J segment lost 6 bases and the V segment lost 7 bases, leaving 10 bases of the junction unmatched. Germline V lookup: CDR1 MNHNS, CDR2 SASEGT.

This clone appeared once. The V and J genes are TRBV18 and TRBJ1-2; 7 positions match TRBD1. With 0 bases clipped from V and 6 bases from J, the junction kept 13 bases outside the gene matches. Looked up from germline, CDR1 is KGHSH and CDR2 is LQKENI. This CDR3 region has 17 residues. CDR3 coding DNA: TGTGCCAGCTCACCACCGGGCCTAGGGGGCAGGGGTGATGGCTACACCTTC. Its translation: CASSPPGLGGRGDGYTF.